The sequence of this T cell receptor (beta chain) was determined in a study of identifying expanded T cells in peripheral blood. The V gene end was trimmed by 8 bases and the J gene end by 4 bases; junction bases not matched to a gene: 14. The CDR3 spans 16 residues. Germline V gene data show CDR1 as LNHDA and CDR2 as SQIVND (reference sequence). The repertoire was sequenced with immunoSEQ multiplex PCR; TCRdb's copy has only in-frame clones and lacks some. The data show some 120,000 clones, more than 75% seen once. V gene TRBV19 combines with J gene TRBJ2-1; 7 positions agree with TRBD2. This clonotype was obtained from a person aged 18 to 69 in good health. The sample comprised blood. CDR3 DNA sequence: TGTGCCAGTTCAGTAAGAGGTGGGGGGGAGTACAATGAGCAGTTCTTC. This translates into CASSVRGGGEYNEQFF.